Listed below are T cell receptor beta chains from one sample, sequenced in a study of cytomegalovirus exposure and HLA in healthy donors. Sequenced by immunoSEQ multiplex PCR; TCRdb stores in-frame clones only, minus some. The sample lists 150,000 or so clones; about four fifths were seen once. The material sequenced was PBMCs. These receptors originate from a man aged 30-40 years in good health and CMV-seropositive. Both conserved end residues are part of each CDR3. The D gene is left open where the match is weak. Clone size is given for some rows only: seen once, a few or many times, or a class if the clone is expanded.

d_call j_call v_call clone_size cdr3_nt cdr3_aa
TRBD2 TRBJ2-1 TRBV14 NA TGTGCCAGCAGCCGACTAGCGGAACATGAGCAGTTCTTC CASSRLAEHEQFF
NA TRBJ1-2 TRBV7-2 NA TGTGCCAGCAGCTTCGAACAGAACTATGGCTACACCTTC CASSFEQNYGYTF
TRBD2 TRBJ2-4 TRBV6-1 once TGTGCCAGCCGAACCGGACTAGTGGCTGAAAACTTC CASRTGLVAENF
TRBD2 TRBJ2-3 TRBV6-1 NA TGTGCCAGCAGTGCCCGGGACTATCGAGCAGATACGCAGTATTTT CASSARDYRADTQYF
NA TRBJ2-7 TRBV18 NA TGTGCCAGCTCAGCCGGGACACCTTTTGACGAGCAGTACTTC CASSAGTPFDEQYF
NA TRBJ2-2 TRBV28 NA TGTGCCAGCAGTTTCGGGGGGCAAACCGGGGAGCCGTTTTTT CASSFGGQTGEPFF
NA TRBJ1-1 TRBV9 NA TGTGCCAGCAGCCCACCCGGGACACCGAACACTGAAGCTTTCTTT CASSPPGTPNTEAFF
TRBD1 TRBJ2-7 TRBV28 NA TGTGCCAGCAGTACACACTACAGGGGGCTGCCCTCCTACAAGCAGTACTTC CASSTHYRGLPSYKQYF
TRBD2 TRBJ2-1 TRBV11-3 NA TGTGCCAGCAGCTTAGGGGGCCTAGCGGGATTCGAGCAGTTCTTC CASSLGGLAGFEQFF
NA TRBJ1-5 TRBV4-1 NA TGCGCCAGCAGCCAAGATTGGGCTCAGCCCCAGCATTTT CASSQDWAQPQHF
TRBD1 TRBJ1-1 TRBV2 NA TGTGCCAGCAGGGGACAGGGCTCTGAAGCTTTCTTT CASRGQGSEAFF
NA TRBJ1-1 TRBV11-1 NA TGTGCCAGCAGCTACACAGGATACACTGAAGCTTTCTTT CASSYTGYTEAFF
TRBD2 TRBJ2-3 TRBV28 NA TGTGCCAGCAGCCTTGACAAGGGACTAGCAACGCAGTATTTT CASSLDKGLATQYF
NA TRBJ1-5 TRBV6-5 once TGTGCCAGCAGTTACTCGCCCGTTGTAGGGGATCAGCCCCAGCATTTT CASSYSPVVGDQPQHF
NA TRBJ2-5 TRBV2 NA TGTGCCAGCAGTGAAGTGAGCGGTAAAGAGACCCAGTACTTC CASSEVSGKETQYF